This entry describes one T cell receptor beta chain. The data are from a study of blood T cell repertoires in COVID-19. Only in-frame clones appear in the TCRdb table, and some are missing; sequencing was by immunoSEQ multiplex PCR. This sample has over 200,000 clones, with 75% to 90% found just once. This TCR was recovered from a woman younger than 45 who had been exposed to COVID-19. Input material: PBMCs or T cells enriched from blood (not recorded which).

CDR3: CAWSAREKLFF. In nucleotides, the CDR3 is TGTGCCTGGAGTGCGCGTGAAAAACTGTTTTTT. V gene TRBV30 combines with J gene TRBJ1-4; D gene unclear. Germline V gene data show CDR1 as GTSNPN and CDR2 as SVGIG (reference sequence). The CDR3 is 11 amino acids. V lost 1 base, J lost 7 bases, and 4 bases lay in between.